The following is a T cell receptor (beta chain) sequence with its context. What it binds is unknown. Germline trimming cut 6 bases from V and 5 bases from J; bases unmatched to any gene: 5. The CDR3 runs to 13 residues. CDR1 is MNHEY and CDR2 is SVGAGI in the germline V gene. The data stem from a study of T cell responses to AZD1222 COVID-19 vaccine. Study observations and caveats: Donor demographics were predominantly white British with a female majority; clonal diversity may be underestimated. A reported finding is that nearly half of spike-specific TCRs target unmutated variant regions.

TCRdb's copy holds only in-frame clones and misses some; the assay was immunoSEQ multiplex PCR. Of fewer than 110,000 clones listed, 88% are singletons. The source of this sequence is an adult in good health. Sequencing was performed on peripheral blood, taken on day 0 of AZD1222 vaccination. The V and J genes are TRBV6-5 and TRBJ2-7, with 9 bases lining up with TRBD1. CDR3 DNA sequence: TGTGCCAGCAGAAGGGACAGGGATGACGAGCAGTACTTC. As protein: CASRRDRDDEQYF.